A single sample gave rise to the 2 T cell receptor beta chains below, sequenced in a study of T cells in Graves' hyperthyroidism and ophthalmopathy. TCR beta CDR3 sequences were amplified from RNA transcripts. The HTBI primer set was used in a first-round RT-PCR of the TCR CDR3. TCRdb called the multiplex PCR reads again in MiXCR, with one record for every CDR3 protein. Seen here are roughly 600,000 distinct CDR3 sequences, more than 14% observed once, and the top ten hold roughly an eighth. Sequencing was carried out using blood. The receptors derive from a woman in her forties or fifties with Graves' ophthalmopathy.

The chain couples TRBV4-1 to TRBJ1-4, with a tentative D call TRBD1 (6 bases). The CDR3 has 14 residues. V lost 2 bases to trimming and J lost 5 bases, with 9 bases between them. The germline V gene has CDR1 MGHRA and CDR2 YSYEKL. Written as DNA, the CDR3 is TGCGCCAGCAGCCAAAGGGGGGAGAATGAAAAACTGTTTTTT. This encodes CASSQRGENEKLFF.

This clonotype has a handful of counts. The DNA for the CDR3 is TGTGCCAGCAGCCTTGGACTAGCGGGAGTTTGGAAGACCCAGTACTTC. As protein: CASSLGLAGVWKTQYF. J is TRBJ2-5 and V is TRBV7-8; 13 bases map to TRBD2. Looked up from germline, CDR1 is SGHVS and CDR2 is FQNEAQ. V dropped 5 bases and J dropped 6; count of bases not matched to a gene: 9. The CDR3 has 16 residues.